This TCR beta chain was captured in a study of CD8 T cells in ankylosing spondylitis. This clonotype was seen only once. What it binds is unknown. The TCR beta libraries were generated through quantitative 5'-RACE incorporating molecular barcodes. TCRdb ran MiXCR on the 5' RACE reads and lists one entry per CDR3 protein. The sample includes around 770,000 distinct CDR3 sequences, about 10% of them seen just once. Notes on the study in general: Reports of some motif variants in reactive arthritis synovial fluid and blood predate this one. Clones linked with disease were CD8+ and fairly uncommon in the peripheral blood. Matched ankylosing spondylitis synovial fluid reportedly showed significant enrichment of disease-linked clones. There was a TCR beta motif, made of several highly homologous variants, that appeared characteristic of ankylosing spondylitis blood.

CDR1 is MRHNA, CDR2 SNTAGT, per germline. This CDR3 has 12 amino acids. V lost 2 bases, J lost 12 bases, and 3 bases stayed unmatched. The sequence came from a male donor with ankylosing spondylitis. The gene calls are TRBV6-4 and TRBJ2-1; TRBD2 agrees at 8 bases. Sequenced input: blood, either unsorted or a sorted T cell fraction (not recorded which). In nucleotides, the CDR3 is TGTGCCAGCAGTGACCCGGGAGGGGGGCAGTTCTTC. Protein product: CASSDPGGGQFF.